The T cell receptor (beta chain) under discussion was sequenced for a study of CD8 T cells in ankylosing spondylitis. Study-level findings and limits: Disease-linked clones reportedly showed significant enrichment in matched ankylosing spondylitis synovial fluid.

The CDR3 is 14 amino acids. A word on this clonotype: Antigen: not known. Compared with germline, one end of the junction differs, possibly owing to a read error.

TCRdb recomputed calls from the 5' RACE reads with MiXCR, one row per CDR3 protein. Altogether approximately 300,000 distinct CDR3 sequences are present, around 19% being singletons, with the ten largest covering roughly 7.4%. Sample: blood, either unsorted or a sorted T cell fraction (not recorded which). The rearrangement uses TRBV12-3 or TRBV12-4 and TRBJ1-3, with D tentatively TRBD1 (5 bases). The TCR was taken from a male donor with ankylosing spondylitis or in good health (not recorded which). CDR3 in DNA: TGTACCAGCTCTCCGCCGGGGCTGGGAAACACCATATATTTT. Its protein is CTSSPPGLGNTIYF.